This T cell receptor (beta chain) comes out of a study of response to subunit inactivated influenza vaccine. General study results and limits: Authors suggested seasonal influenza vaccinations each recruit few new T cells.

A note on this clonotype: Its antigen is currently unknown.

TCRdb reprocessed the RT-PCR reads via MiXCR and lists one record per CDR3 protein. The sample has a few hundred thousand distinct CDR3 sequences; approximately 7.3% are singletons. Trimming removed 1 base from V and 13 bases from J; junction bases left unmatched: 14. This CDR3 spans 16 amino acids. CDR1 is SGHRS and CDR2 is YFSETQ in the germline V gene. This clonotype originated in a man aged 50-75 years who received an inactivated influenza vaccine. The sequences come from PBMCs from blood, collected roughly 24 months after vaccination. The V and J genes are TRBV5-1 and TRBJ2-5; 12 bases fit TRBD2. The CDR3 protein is CASSLPPSSGGGLLYF. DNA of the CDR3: TGCGCCAGCAGCTTGCCCCCCTCTAGCGGGGGGGGGCTGCTGTACTTC.